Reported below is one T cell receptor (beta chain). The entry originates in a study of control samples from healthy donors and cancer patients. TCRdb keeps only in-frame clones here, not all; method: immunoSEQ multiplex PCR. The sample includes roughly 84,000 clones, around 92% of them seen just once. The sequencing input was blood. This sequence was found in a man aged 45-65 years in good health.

CDR3 in amino acids: CASSLGGQMDTEAFF. The CDR3 DNA follows: TGCGCCAGCAGCTTAGGGGGACAAATGGACACTGAAGCTTTCTTT. The chain is built from TRBV5-1 and TRBJ1-1, with a tentative D call TRBD1 (6 bases). The CDR3 spans 15 residues. V was clipped by 2 bases and J by 3 bases, with 14 bases between them. The germline CDR1 and CDR2 sequences are SGHRS and YFSETQ.